This entry features one T cell receptor beta chain sequence. The antigen is undetermined. CDR1 is SGHTS and CDR2 is YDEGEE in the germline V gene. The CDR3 length is 17 residues. Deletions cut 3 bases from V and 0 bases from J, with 13 bases between. At sampling all donors were nominally healthy, likely with unrecorded immune exposures. This entry is derived from a study of cytomegalovirus exposure and HLA in healthy donors. In the PCR, 60 Vbeta and 13 Jbeta primers were used. Method: immunoSEQ multiplex PCR; TCRdb's copy keeps in-frame clones and lacks some. The repertoire table contains around 100,000 clones. The study's findings and limits: Reports described diagnosis of cytomegalovirus status by the classifier as highly specific and sensitive. Based on reports, TCR beta sequences accurately predicted HLA-A and HLA-B alleles for most subjects. A cluster of highly shared sequence variants was likely a sequencing artifact.

V and J are TRBV5-8 and TRBJ2-6; weak D call: TRBD2 (5 bases). The source is a woman between 25 and 40 years old in good health and CMV-seronegative. Material: PBMCs. The CDR3 DNA is TGTGCCAGCAGCTCAACCGGGATGGGCTCTGGGGCCAACGTCCTGACTTTC. As protein: CASSSTGMGSGANVLTF.